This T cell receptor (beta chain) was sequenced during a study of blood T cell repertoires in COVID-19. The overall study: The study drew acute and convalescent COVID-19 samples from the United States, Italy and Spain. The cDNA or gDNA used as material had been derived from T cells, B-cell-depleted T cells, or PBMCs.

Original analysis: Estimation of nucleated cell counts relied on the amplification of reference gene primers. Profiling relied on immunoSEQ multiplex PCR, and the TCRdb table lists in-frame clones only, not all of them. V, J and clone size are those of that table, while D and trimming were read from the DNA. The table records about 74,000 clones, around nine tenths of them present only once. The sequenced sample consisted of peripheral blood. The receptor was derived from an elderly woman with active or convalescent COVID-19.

CDR3 DNA sequence: TGCAGCGGGGGGGGACATACCACAGATACGCAGTATTTT. This translates into CSGGGHTTDTQYF. The V and J genes are TRBV29-1 and TRBJ2-3; the D gene is possibly TRBD2 (7 bases). Trimming cost V 7 bases and J 2 bases, with 13 bases left between them. CDR1 is SQVTM, CDR2 ANQGSEA, per germline. This CDR3 contains 13 residues.